This T cell receptor beta chain comes out of a study of cytomegalovirus exposure and HLA in healthy donors. Worth noting for this clone: Antigen: not known.

Between the trimmed V and J ends, which lost 0 bases and 5 bases, there was a span of 5 bases. Germline CDR1 is GTSNPN and CDR2 is SVGIG (reference sequence). The length of the CDR3 is 11 residues. The primer mix had 60 Vbeta and 13 Jbeta primers. The data were produced by immunoSEQ multiplex PCR, yet TCRdb's version contains in-frame clones alone and is incomplete. The sample contains about 180,000 clones, 76% of which appear only once. Study-wide results and caveats: Later findings reportedly placed an Asian-associated ancestry cluster below the roughly 700-donor mean for N-insertions. In vitro work confirmed that a few CMV-associated chains recognize CMV antigens. Further analysis was carried out later, and it showed several of the most significant clusters appearing linked to common viral pathogens.

This receptor was taken from a man younger than 35 in good health and CMV-seronegative. The sample consisted of PBMCs. The chain joins TRBV30 to TRBJ2-7; D is unresolved. Here the CDR3 reads CAWSVEDEQYF. The CDR3 coding sequence is TGTGCCTGGAGTGTTGAGGACGAGCAGTACTTC.